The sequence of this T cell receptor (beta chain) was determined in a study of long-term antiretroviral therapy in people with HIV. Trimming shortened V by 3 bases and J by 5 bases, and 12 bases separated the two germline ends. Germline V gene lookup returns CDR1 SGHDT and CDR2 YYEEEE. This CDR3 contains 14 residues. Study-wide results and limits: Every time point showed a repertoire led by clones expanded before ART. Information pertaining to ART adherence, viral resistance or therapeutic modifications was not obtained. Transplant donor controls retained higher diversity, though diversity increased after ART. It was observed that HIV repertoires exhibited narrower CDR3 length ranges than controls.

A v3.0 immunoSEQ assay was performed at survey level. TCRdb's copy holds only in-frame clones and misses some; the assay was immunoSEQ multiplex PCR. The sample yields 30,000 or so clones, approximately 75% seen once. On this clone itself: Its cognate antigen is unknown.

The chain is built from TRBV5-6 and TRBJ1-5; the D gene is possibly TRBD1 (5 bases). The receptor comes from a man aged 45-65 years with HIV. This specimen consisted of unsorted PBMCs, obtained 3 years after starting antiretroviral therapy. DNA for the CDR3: TGTGCCAGCAGCTACCGGGACCGAGATCAGCCCCAGCATTTT. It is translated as CASSYRDRDQPQHF.